These 28 T cell receptor beta chains share one sample of origin, sequenced in a study of shared clonotypes between healthy human individuals. This table comes from immunoSEQ multiplex PCR, and its TCRdb copy is limited to in-frame clones, with some not included. The data hold around 2.1 million clones, with around 95% observed a single time. Sequencing was carried out using naive CD4+ T cells sorted from blood. Subset defined: CD45RA+ positively selected. These receptors originate from a man aged 18 to 30 in good health.

With regard to this clone: Within the sample, other DNA sequences also encode this same CDR3. CDR3 nucleotide sequence: TGTGCCAGCAGCTTAACTAGCGGGAGCCACGAGCAGTACTTC. Translation gives CASSLTSGSHEQYF. The chain uses TRBV7-2 and TRBJ2-7, with 11 positions matching TRBD2. The CDR3 is made up of 14 amino acids. Germline V gene data show CDR1 as SGHTA and CDR2 as FQGNSA. The V gene end was trimmed by 2 bases and the J gene end by 5 bases; junction bases not matched to a gene: 2.

The chain links TRBV10-3 to TRBJ2-1; 7 positions match TRBD2. The V segment lost 0 bases and the J segment 9 bases; nucleotides outside the gene matches: 5. The germline V gene encodes CDR1 ENHRY and CDR2 SYGVKD. The CDR3 consists of 14 residues. The CDR3 sequence: CAISESLAEGEQFF. The CDR3 bases are TGTGCCATCAGTGAGTCTCTAGCGGAGGGTGAGCAGTTCTTC.

V gene TRBV6-6 combines with J gene TRBJ2-7; the match to TRBD1 covers 7 bases. V dropped 2 bases and J dropped 5; count of bases not matched to a gene: 6. This CDR3 has 14 amino acids. Germline V lookup: CDR1 MNHNY, CDR2 SVGAGI (reference sequence). CDR3 region: CASSYGRGRDEQYF. The CDR3 region has the DNA TGTGCCAGCAGTTACGGAAGGGGGCGGGACGAGCAGTACTTC.

This chain uses TRBV28 with TRBJ2-7; no clear D gene. This CDR3 has 14 amino acids. CDR1 and CDR2 (germline): MDHEN, SYDVKM. The V end lost 5 bases, the J end lost 2 bases, and 13 bases lay between the germline ends. The CDR3 reads CASSARTDTYEQYF. The CDR3 DNA sequence: TGTGCCAGCAGTGCCCGGACCGATACCTACGAGCAGTACTTC. The full variable domain, with the rest looked up from reference TRBV28 and TRBJ2-7, is DVKVTQSSRYLVKRTGEKVFLECVQDMDHENMFWYRQDPGLGLRLIYFSYDVKMKEKGDIPEGYSVSREKKERFSLILESASTNQTSMYLCASSARTDTYEQYFGPGTRLTVT.

The V gene is TRBV28, the J gene TRBJ2-6; no reliable D call. This CDR3 has 15 residues. Germline-derived CDR1 and CDR2 are MDHEN and SYDVKM. Trimming pared 2 bases from V and 0 bases from J, leaving 5 bases between. As DNA, the CDR3 is TGTGCCAGCAGTTTAGCCGCCTCTGGGGCCAACGTCCTGACTTTC. This sequence encodes CASSLAASGANVLTF.

As concerns this clone: Additional DNA sequences in this sample encode the identical CDR3. This chain links TRBV19 with TRBJ1-5, with TRBD1 matching 7 bases. This CDR3 is 13 amino acids long. With 4 bases clipped from V and 4 bases from J, the junction kept 1 base outside the gene matches. Germline CDR1 LNHDA, CDR2 SQIVND (reference sequence). In DNA, the CDR3 is TGTGCCAGTAGTACGACAGGGAATCAGCCCCAGCATTTT. Protein: CASSTTGNQPQHF.

This rearrangement joins TRBV7-2 to TRBJ1-2, with D possibly TRBD1 on 5 matching bases. This CDR3 spans 16 amino acids. Germline V CDR1 and CDR2: SGHTA, FQGNSA. V was shortened by 5 bases and J by 3 bases, with 19 bases between the two germline ends. The CDR3 DNA follows: TGTGCCAGCAGCCGCGCTCAGATGACAGCCTACTATGGCTACACCTTC. As protein: CASSRAQMTAYYGYTF.

The genes are TRBV6-5 and TRBJ2-4; possible D gene TRBD1, 6 bases. Between the trimmed V and J ends, which lost 10 bases and 5 bases, there was a span of 15 bases. The germline V gene encodes CDR1 MNHEY and CDR2 SVGAGI. The CDR3 is made up of 13 amino acids. The CDR3 here is CATTWGPQNIQYF. DNA for the CDR3: TGTGCCACCACCTGGGGGCCCCAAAACATTCAGTACTTC.

DNA for the CDR3: TGTGCCAGCACCCCGGGGACAGTCGCCTTGACGACCCAGTACTTC. Amino acids: CASTPGTVALTTQYF. The V call is TRBV7-2, the J call TRBJ2-5; 7 nucleotides align to TRBD1. This CDR3 is 15 amino acids long. V trimming: 7 bases; J trimming: 7 bases; junction bases outside the gene matches: 15. Germline values: CDR1 SGHTA, CDR2 FQGNSA.

The chain has TRBV9 and TRBJ2-7, with TRBD2 as a possible D gene (6 bases). Germline V gene sequence: CDR1 SGDLS, CDR2 YYNGEE. This CDR3 has 15 amino acids. Trimming shortened V by 0 bases and J by 5 bases, and 15 bases separated the two germline ends. The CDR3 reads CASSVGGASVDEQYF. CDR3 in DNA: TGTGCCAGCAGCGTAGGCGGGGCCTCGGTCGACGAGCAGTACTTC.

The gene calls are TRBV2 and TRBJ1-3; no clear D gene. The CDR3 is 14 residues long. Germline V gives CDR1 SNHLY, CDR2 FYNNEI. The germline V and J ends were trimmed by 4 bases and 4 bases, with 11 bases remaining between them. The CDR3 here is CASSARFPGNTIYF. In nucleotides, the CDR3 is TGTGCCAGCAGTGCAAGGTTTCCAGGAAACACCATATATTTT.

This clone was found once. This chain uses TRBV9 with TRBJ2-2; tentatively, D is TRBD2 (6 bases). V dropped 0 bases and J dropped 3 bases, with 12 bases sitting between them. Germline V gene data show CDR1 as SGDLS and CDR2 as YYNGEE. The CDR3 is made up of 16 amino acids. In DNA form, the CDR3 reads TGTGCCAGCAGCGTAGGCGGGAATGGGGACACCGGGGAGCTGTTTTTT. Encoded protein: CASSVGGNGDTGELFF. Variable domain in full (rest from reference TRBV9 and TRBJ2-2): DSGVTQTPKHLITATGQRVTLRCSPRSGDLSVYWYQQSLDQGLQFLIQYYNGEERAKGNILERFSAQQFPDLHSELNLSSLELGDSALYFCASSVGGNGDTGELFFGEGSRLTVL.

The chain links TRBV12-5 to TRBJ1-2, with a possible D match to TRBD1 (5 bases). From germline, CDR1 is LGHNT and CDR2 FRNRAP. The CDR3 runs 19 residues. V lost 0 bases, J lost 0 bases, and 20 bases lay in between. The CDR3 sequence is CASGLVNAVLQGSNYGYTF. CDR3 DNA: TGTGCTAGTGGTTTGGTAAACGCAGTCCTCCAGGGATCTAACTATGGCTACACCTTC.

The V call is TRBV7-9, the J call TRBJ2-7; TRBD1 might be the D (6 bases). Germline V gives CDR1 SEHNR, CDR2 FQNEAQ (reference sequence). V dropped 3 bases and J dropped 7 bases, with 16 bases sitting between them. The CDR3 loop spans 14 amino acids. The CDR3 reads CASSLDSPTAEQYF. In nucleotides, the CDR3 is TGTGCCAGCAGCTTGGACAGCCCTACTGCAGAGCAGTACTTC.

The chain combines TRBV27 with TRBJ2-2; 7 bases match TRBD2. V lost 6 bases, J lost 5 bases, and 12 bases stayed unmatched. The CDR3 contains 16 residues. The germline CDR1 and CDR2 sequences are MNHEY and SMNVEV (reference sequence). CDR3 in amino acids: CASRQAGTILTGELFF. CDR3 DNA sequence: TGTGCCAGCAGGCAGGCGGGGACTATACTAACCGGGGAGCTGTTTTTT.

This sequence joins TRBV11-2 and TRBJ2-5; D call uncertain. CDR3 size: 15 residues. Trimming stripped 1 base from V and 1 base from J, with 10 bases between. The germline V gene has CDR1 SGHAT and CDR2 FQNNGV. The CDR3 sequence: CASSLAVGSQETQYF. In DNA, the CDR3 is TGTGCCAGCAGCTTAGCAGTCGGAAGCCAAGAGACCCAGTACTTC.

The rearrangement links TRBV4-2 to TRBJ1-5; TRBD1 aligns across 8 bases. The germline V gene encodes CDR1 LGHNA and CDR2 YNFKEQ. This CDR3 contains 17 residues. V was clipped by 0 bases and J by 4 bases; unmatched bases: 8. The CDR3 loop reads CASSQEGTGGSNQPQHF. The CDR3 DNA reads TGTGCCAGCAGCCAAGAAGGGACAGGAGGTTCAAATCAGCCCCAGCATTTT.

This clone was counted between two and nine times. V is TRBV10-2 and J is TRBJ2-2; D is perhaps TRBD2 (5 bases). Trimming removed 3 bases from V and 6 bases from J, with 8 bases in between. Germline CDR1 and CDR2: WSHSY and SAAADI. This CDR3 is built from 13 residues. The CDR3 region is CASSEREAGELFF. CDR3 DNA sequence: TGCGCCAGCAGTGAACGGGAAGCCGGGGAGCTGTTTTTT.

The genes are TRBV5-1 and TRBJ2-7; 9 bases are shared with TRBD2. V shed 2 bases and J 2 bases; nucleotides not matched to a gene: 5. The germline CDR1 and CDR2 sequences are SGHRS and YFSETQ. This CDR3 spans 15 amino acids. This chain's CDR3 is CASSFRVAGAYEQYF. The CDR3 region has the DNA TGCGCCAGCAGCTTTCGAGTAGCGGGGGCCTACGAGCAGTACTTC.

This clone turned up a few times. Additional DNA sequences in this sample encode the identical CDR3. The chain uses TRBV28 and TRBJ1-5; D ambiguous. Germline V gene data show CDR1 as MDHEN and CDR2 as SYDVKM. The CDR3 is 12 amino acids. Trimming took off 3 bases at V and 6 bases at J, with 6 bases between the two ends. As DNA, the CDR3 is TGTGCCAGCAGTTTCTGGGGTCAGCCCCAGCATTTT. Translating it yields CASSFWGQPQHF.

In regard to this clone: At one end, the junction sequence differs from germline, possibly due to a read error. The rearrangement joins TRBV7-7 to TRBJ2-2, with D possibly TRBD2 on 6 matching bases. The CDR3 is 14 amino acids. CDR1 is SSHAT, CDR2 FNYEAQ, per germline (reference sequence). CDR3 DNA: TGTGCTAGCAGCCGAGGACTAAGCACCGGGGAGCTGTTTTTT. This sequence encodes CASSRGLSTGELFF.

The chain links TRBV7-2 to TRBJ1-5; D is unresolved. V lost 2 bases and J lost 5, with 7 bases in between. CDR3 length equals 13 residues. CDR1 is SGHTA and CDR2 is FQGNSA in the germline V gene. In nucleotides, the CDR3 is TGTGCCAGCAGCTTATATGAAGATCAGCCCCAGCATTTT. Its translation: CASSLYEDQPQHF.

This rearrangement joins TRBV30 to TRBJ2-7, with a tentative D call TRBD2 (5 bases). The CDR3 totals 15 residues. Germline CDR1 reads GTSNPN; CDR2 reads SVGIG (reference sequence). V was shortened by 4 bases and J by 3 bases, with 19 bases between the two germline ends. Here the CDR3 reads CAWKRPPGNYYEQYF. Written as DNA, the CDR3 is TGTGCCTGGAAACGTCCTCCGGGAAACTACTACGAGCAGTACTTC.

V and J are TRBV7-2 and TRBJ1-2; TRBD1 is a possible D gene (5 bases). The CDR3 is made up of 15 amino acids. Trimming cost V 5 bases and J 4 bases, with 17 bases left between them. Germline loops: CDR1 SGHTA, CDR2 FQGNSA. The CDR3 loop reads CASSNFWGNSYGYTF. The DNA of the CDR3 is TGTGCCAGCAGCAACTTTTGGGGGAATAGCTATGGCTACACCTTC. Based on the CDR3 plus reference TRBV7-2 and TRBJ1-2, the full variable domain is GAGVSQSPSNKVTEKGKDVELRCDPISGHTALYWYRQSLGQGLEFLIYFQGNSAPDKSGLPSDRFSAERTGGSVSTLTIQRTQQEDSAVYLCASSNFWGNSYGYTFGSGTRLTVV.

This chain links TRBV29-1 with TRBJ2-7; D may be TRBD1 (6 bases). This CDR3 is built from 13 residues. Trimming pared 6 bases from V and 2 bases from J, leaving 14 bases between. Germline CDR1 and CDR2: SQVTM and ANQGSEA. CDR3 DNA sequence: TGCAGCGTAACAGGGTCTTACCCCTACGAGCAGTACTTC. Its translation is CSVTGSYPYEQYF.

The rearrangement joins TRBV7-8 to TRBJ2-2; unclear D gene. The CDR3 is 15 amino acids. Looked up from germline, CDR1 is SGHVS and CDR2 is FQNEAQ. The V gene lost 9 bases and the J gene lost 0 bases, with 14 bases spanning the gap. The CDR3 sequence is CASTLMSTNTGELFF. DNA for the CDR3: TGTGCCAGTACCTTAATGAGTACGAACACCGGGGAGCTGTTTTTT.

The chain is built from TRBV19 and TRBJ2-7, with D possibly matching TRBD1 (6 bases). Germline CDR1 reads LNHDA; CDR2 reads SQIVND (reference sequence). V was cut by 5 bases and J by 2 bases, with 16 bases left in between. The CDR3 has 15 residues. CDR3 protein: CASSAPGHGTYEQYF. The CDR3 DNA reads as TGTGCCAGTAGTGCCCCGGGACACGGTACCTACGAGCAGTACTTC.

As to this clone: This sample also contains other DNA sequences that code for the same CDR3. The V and J genes are TRBV5-1 and TRBJ2-3; D not resolved. The CDR3 is 11 amino acids. V lost 4 bases and J 3 bases, leaving 3 bases between the germline ends. Germline V gives CDR1 SGHRS, CDR2 YFSETQ. CDR3 residues: CASSSTDTQYF. The DNA of the CDR3 is TGCGCCAGCAGCAGTACAGATACGCAGTATTTT.